The rows below give T cell receptor beta chains drawn from one sample of a study of T cell changes during pregnancy in multiple sclerosis. This table comes from immunoSEQ multiplex PCR, and its TCRdb copy is limited to in-frame clones, with some not included. Of 35,000 to 40,000 clones in the sample, more than 70% were seen once. Sequences were derived from CD8+ T cells from peripheral blood mononuclear cells, sampled in the third trimester of pregnancy. These TCRs come from a female donor with multiple sclerosis, enrolled in a pregnancy study. Each CDR3 is given with its conserved first and last residue. A D gene is named only where the DNA matches it firmly. Only some rows state a clone size, as once, few, many or a class for expanded clones.

abundance: .
len: 18
d_gene: TRBD1
j_gene: TRBJ1-1
v_gene: TRBV5-1
CDR3aa: CASSHLPGQRPRNTEAFF
CDR3nt: TGCGCCAGCAGCCATCTCCCGGGACAGCGCCCGAGGAACACTGAAGCTTTCTTT

abundance: once
len: 14
d_gene: .
j_gene: TRBJ1-2
v_gene: TRBV6-5
CDR3aa: CASSSREGNYGYTF
CDR3nt: TGTGCCAGCAGTTCTAGGGAGGGAAACTATGGCTACACCTTC

abundance: .
len: 14
d_gene: .
j_gene: TRBJ1-5
v_gene: TRBV6-6
CDR3aa: CASSRTPQRQPQHF
CDR3nt: TGTGCCAGCAGCCGGACACCGCAACGACAGCCCCAGCATTTT

abundance: .
len: 19
d_gene: TRBD2
j_gene: TRBJ2-1
v_gene: TRBV10-3
CDR3aa: CAISESNLPLAEPYNEQFF
CDR3nt: TGTGCCATCAGTGAGTCGAATCTCCCCCTAGCGGAGCCCTACAATGAGCAGTTCTTC

abundance: .
len: 16
d_gene: .
j_gene: TRBJ1-1
v_gene: TRBV4-1
CDR3aa: CASSQGRSKMNTEAFF
CDR3nt: TGCGCCAGCAGCCAAGGACGGAGTAAAATGAACACTGAAGCTTTCTTT

abundance: .
len: 16
d_gene: TRBD1
j_gene: TRBJ2-7
v_gene: TRBV15
CDR3aa: CATSRGGTGGVYEQYF
CDR3nt: TGTGCCACCAGCAGGGGGGGGACAGGGGGCGTCTACGAGCAGTACTTC

abundance: medium-sized
len: 14
d_gene: .
j_gene: TRBJ2-3
v_gene: TRBV6-4
CDR3aa: CASSDSEGGDTQYF
CDR3nt: TGTGCCAGCAGTGACTCGGAGGGTGGAGATACGCAGTATTTT

abundance: .
len: 15
d_gene: TRBD1
j_gene: TRBJ2-1
v_gene: TRBV30
CDR3aa: CAWGPDRGLYNEQFF
CDR3nt: TGTGCCTGGGGTCCGGACAGGGGGCTTTACAATGAGCAGTTCTTC

abundance: .
len: 17
d_gene: .
j_gene: TRBJ2-1
v_gene: TRBV30
CDR3aa: CAWSVPRQLRAYNEQFF
CDR3nt: TGTGCCTGGAGTGTACCCCGACAGCTTAGGGCCTACAATGAGCAGTTCTTC

abundance: .
len: 15
d_gene: TRBD2
j_gene: TRBJ2-7
v_gene: TRBV11-2
CDR3aa: CASSLDPAGGYEQYF
CDR3nt: TGTGCCAGCAGCTTAGATCCCGCGGGAGGGTACGAGCAGTACTTC

abundance: .
len: 17
d_gene: TRBD1
j_gene: TRBJ1-2
v_gene: TRBV7-9
CDR3aa: CASSLATGSDLNYGYTF
CDR3nt: TGTGCCAGCAGCTTAGCGACAGGGTCCGACCTTAACTATGGCTACACCTTC

abundance: .
len: 16
d_gene: TRBD2
j_gene: TRBJ2-2
v_gene: TRBV7-6
CDR3aa: CASSYQSGEITGELFF
CDR3nt: TGTGCCAGCAGCTACCAAAGCGGGGAGATCACCGGGGAGCTGTTTTTT

abundance: .
len: 15
d_gene: TRBD1
j_gene: TRBJ1-1
v_gene: TRBV4-3
CDR3aa: CASSQVWTGGTEAFF
CDR3nt: TGCGCCAGCAGCCAAGTTTGGACAGGTGGGACTGAAGCTTTCTTT

abundance: .
len: 14
d_gene: .
j_gene: TRBJ2-6
v_gene: TRBV9
CDR3aa: CASSPSSGANVLTF
CDR3nt: TGTGCCAGCAGCCCTAGCTCTGGGGCCAACGTCCTGACTTTC

abundance: .
len: 14
d_gene: TRBD1
j_gene: TRBJ2-7
v_gene: TRBV2
CDR3aa: CASSWGTGAYEQYF
CDR3nt: TGTGCCAGCAGTTGGGGGACAGGGGCCTACGAGCAGTACTTC

abundance: once
len: 13
d_gene: .
j_gene: TRBJ1-3
v_gene: TRBV12-2
CDR3aa: CASRVEDGNTIYF
CDR3nt: TGTGCAAGTCGTGTCGAGGATGGAAACACCATATATTTT

abundance: once
len: 15
d_gene: .
j_gene: TRBJ1-3
v_gene: TRBV9
CDR3aa: CASSVDAGTGNTIYF
CDR3nt: TGTGCCAGCAGCGTAGACGCAGGGACTGGAAACACCATATATTTT

abundance: once
len: 15
d_gene: .
j_gene: TRBJ2-1
v_gene: TRBV9
CDR3aa: CASSSNGVPGNEQFF
CDR3nt: TGTGCCAGCAGCTCGAACGGGGTCCCAGGCAATGAGCAGTTCTTC

abundance: .
len: 14
d_gene: TRBD1
j_gene: TRBJ2-3
v_gene: TRBV5-5
CDR3aa: CASSLEQGVDTQYF
CDR3nt: TGTGCCAGCAGCTTGGAACAGGGGGTAGATACGCAGTATTTT

abundance: .
len: 12
d_gene: .
j_gene: TRBJ1-1
v_gene: TRBV29-1
CDR3aa: CSVGLSETEAFF
CDR3nt: TGCAGCGTAGGACTTAGCGAGACTGAAGCTTTCTTT

abundance: .
len: 13
d_gene: .
j_gene: TRBJ1-5
v_gene: TRBV10-3
CDR3aa: CAISDLQDQPQHF
CDR3nt: TGTGCCATCAGTGACCTCCAGGATCAGCCCCAGCATTTT

abundance: .
len: 17
d_gene: TRBD2
j_gene: TRBJ2-1
v_gene: TRBV4-3
CDR3aa: CASSQDILRSGGDEQFF
CDR3nt: TGCGCCAGCAGCCAAGATATCCTTAGGAGCGGGGGAGATGAGCAGTTCTTC

abundance: .
len: 15
d_gene: .
j_gene: TRBJ1-2
v_gene: TRBV4-1
CDR3aa: CASSQVGRVNYGYTF
CDR3nt: TGCGCCAGCAGCCAAGTGGGCAGGGTAAACTATGGCTACACCTTC

abundance: few
len: 14
d_gene: .
j_gene: TRBJ1-2
v_gene: TRBV9
CDR3aa: CASSHLGQPYGYTF
CDR3nt: TGTGCCAGCAGCCACCTCGGACAGCCCTATGGCTACACCTTC

abundance: .
len: 16
d_gene: TRBD1
j_gene: TRBJ1-1
v_gene: TRBV6-6
CDR3aa: CASRIGQGNWNTEAFF
CDR3nt: TGTGCCAGCAGGATAGGACAGGGAAATTGGAACACTGAAGCTTTCTTT

abundance: .
len: 17
d_gene: .
j_gene: TRBJ1-3
v_gene: TRBV11-2
CDR3aa: CASSSGGPGFSGNTIYF
CDR3nt: TGTGCCAGCAGCTCCGGGGGGCCAGGTTTTTCTGGAAACACCATATATTTT

abundance: .
len: 15
d_gene: .
j_gene: TRBJ1-5
v_gene: TRBV30
CDR3aa: CAWSSTGYGNQPQHF
CDR3nt: TGTGCCTGGAGTTCCACAGGTTATGGCAATCAGCCCCAGCATTTT

abundance: .
len: 14
d_gene: TRBD1
j_gene: TRBJ1-2
v_gene: TRBV7-9
CDR3aa: CASSIHRDRDGYTF
CDR3nt: TGTGCCAGCAGTATTCACCGGGACAGAGATGGCTACACCTTC

abundance: .
len: 15
d_gene: TRBD1
j_gene: TRBJ2-5
v_gene: TRBV27
CDR3aa: CASSPWTGGSETQYF
CDR3nt: TGTGCCAGCAGTCCCTGGACAGGGGGCTCAGAGACCCAGTACTTC

abundance: .
len: 15
d_gene: TRBD1
j_gene: TRBJ1-5
v_gene: TRBV11-2
CDR3aa: CASSLGAGGRQPQHF
CDR3nt: TGTGCCAGCAGCTTAGGGGCAGGGGGCCGACAGCCCCAGCATTTT

abundance: .
len: 15
d_gene: TRBD1
j_gene: TRBJ2-7
v_gene: TRBV5-6
CDR3aa: CASSWGTGGTHEQYF
CDR3nt: TGTGCCAGCAGCTGGGGGACAGGGGGCACCCACGAGCAGTACTTC

abundance: .
len: 16
d_gene: .
j_gene: TRBJ1-5
v_gene: TRBV19
CDR3aa: CASSPMHRADNQPQHF
CDR3nt: TGTGCCAGTAGTCCCATGCACAGGGCGGACAATCAGCCCCAGCATTTT

abundance: .
len: 16
d_gene: .
j_gene: TRBJ2-3
v_gene: TRBV28
CDR3aa: CASSLGWAGSTDTQYF
CDR3nt: TGTGCCAGCAGTTTGGGTTGGGCGGGTAGCACAGATACGCAGTATTTT

abundance: .
len: 15
d_gene: .
j_gene: TRBJ1-3
v_gene: TRBV15
CDR3aa: CATSRGTGTGNTIYF
CDR3nt: TGTGCCACCAGCAGAGGCACAGGGACCGGAAACACCATATATTTT

abundance: .
len: 14
d_gene: .
j_gene: TRBJ1-4
v_gene: TRBV21-1
CDR3aa: CASSKKKGGGKLFF
CDR3nt: TGTGCCAGCAGCAAAAAAAAGGGCGGGGGTAAACTGTTTTTT

abundance: once
len: 13
d_gene: .
j_gene: TRBJ2-2
v_gene: TRBV6-5
CDR3aa: CASSYQNTGELFF
CDR3nt: TGTGCCAGCAGTTACCAGAACACCGGGGAGCTGTTTTTT

abundance: .
len: 16
d_gene: TRBD2
j_gene: TRBJ2-1
v_gene: TRBV5-1
CDR3aa: CASSLYIGRAYNEQFF
CDR3nt: TGCGCCAGCAGCTTGTATATTGGGAGGGCGTACAATGAGCAGTTCTTC

abundance: few
len: 14
d_gene: .
j_gene: TRBJ1-2
v_gene: TRBV7-8
CDR3aa: CASSLAAGKDGYTF
CDR3nt: TGTGCCAGCAGCTTAGCGGCGGGGAAAGATGGCTACACCTTC

abundance: .
len: 15
d_gene: .
j_gene: TRBJ1-1
v_gene: TRBV13
CDR3aa: CASSDPRGMGSEAFF
CDR3nt: TGTGCCAGCAGCGACCCCAGGGGAATGGGCTCTGAAGCTTTCTTT

abundance: .
len: 15
d_gene: TRBD2
j_gene: TRBJ2-1
v_gene: TRBV9
CDR3aa: CASSPLAGAYNEQFF
CDR3nt: TGTGCCAGCAGTCCCTTAGCGGGGGCCTACAATGAGCAGTTCTTC

abundance: .
len: 17
d_gene: .
j_gene: TRBJ1-1
v_gene: TRBV7-9
CDR3aa: CASSFKQPGLRWTEAFF
CDR3nt: TGTGCCAGCAGTTTTAAACAACCGGGACTAAGGTGGACTGAAGCTTTCTTT

abundance: once
len: 16
d_gene: .
j_gene: TRBJ1-4
v_gene: TRBV4-3
CDR3aa: CASSQGFRMPAEKLFF
CDR3nt: TGCGCCAGCAGCCAAGGATTCAGGATGCCAGCTGAAAAACTGTTTTTT

abundance: .
len: 14
d_gene: .
j_gene: TRBJ1-2
v_gene: TRBV27
CDR3aa: CASTPRGQGYGYTF
CDR3nt: TGTGCCAGCACCCCACGAGGGCAGGGGTATGGCTACACCTTC

abundance: .
len: 13
d_gene: .
j_gene: TRBJ1-1
v_gene: TRBV7-9
CDR3aa: CASSLILGAEAFF
CDR3nt: TGTGCCAGCAGCTTAATATTAGGGGCTGAAGCTTTCTTT

abundance: .
len: 15
d_gene: .
j_gene: TRBJ1-1
v_gene: TRBV13
CDR3aa: CASSPAGRGETEAFF
CDR3nt: TGTGCCAGCAGCCCTGCGGGCAGGGGCGAAACTGAAGCTTTCTTT

abundance: .
len: 12
d_gene: .
j_gene: TRBJ1-2
v_gene: TRBV19
CDR3aa: CASKGPYYGYTF
CDR3nt: TGTGCCAGTAAGGGGCCGTACTATGGCTACACCTTC

abundance: .
len: 17
d_gene: .
j_gene: TRBJ1-1
v_gene: TRBV19
CDR3aa: CASDPGHKTRGNTEAFF
CDR3nt: TGTGCCAGTGACCCGGGACACAAAACCCGAGGGAACACTGAAGCTTTCTTT

abundance: .
len: 14
d_gene: TRBD1
j_gene: TRBJ1-2
v_gene: TRBV4-3
CDR3aa: CASSQRVQGEGYTF
CDR3nt: TGCGCCAGCAGCCAGCGGGTACAGGGGGAGGGCTACACCTTC

abundance: .
len: 14
d_gene: .
j_gene: TRBJ2-5
v_gene: TRBV30
CDR3aa: CAWSRQGVWETQYF
CDR3nt: TGTGCCTGGAGTCGGCAGGGTGTATGGGAGACCCAGTACTTC

abundance: .
len: 14
d_gene: TRBD1
j_gene: TRBJ2-5
v_gene: TRBV29-1
CDR3aa: CSVEAVRGLETQYF
CDR3nt: TGCAGCGTTGAAGCCGTGAGGGGGCTAGAGACCCAGTACTTC

abundance: .
len: 14
d_gene: .
j_gene: TRBJ1-1
v_gene: TRBV9
CDR3aa: CASSVGGKTPEAFF
CDR3nt: TGTGCCAGCAGCGTCGGGGGTAAAACACCTGAAGCTTTCTTT

abundance: .
len: 16
d_gene: TRBD2
j_gene: TRBJ2-5
v_gene: TRBV7-9
CDR3aa: CASRYGLAGPQETQYF
CDR3nt: TGTGCCAGCAGATATGGACTAGCGGGACCCCAAGAGACCCAGTACTTC

abundance: .
len: 15
d_gene: .
j_gene: TRBJ1-2
v_gene: TRBV13
CDR3aa: CASSPSRDFNYGYTF
CDR3nt: TGTGCCAGCAGCCCCAGCCGGGACTTTAACTATGGCTACACCTTC

abundance: once
len: 15
d_gene: TRBD2
j_gene: TRBJ2-7
v_gene: TRBV6-1
CDR3aa: CASSESAGGPHEQYF
CDR3nt: TGTGCCAGCAGTGAATCCGCGGGGGGGCCTCACGAGCAGTACTTC

abundance: .
len: 13
d_gene: .
j_gene: TRBJ2-5
v_gene: TRBV11-2
CDR3aa: CASRSYGQETQYF
CDR3nt: TGTGCCAGCAGATCGTACGGCCAAGAGACCCAGTACTTC

abundance: .
len: 13
d_gene: .
j_gene: TRBJ2-7
v_gene: TRBV6-5
CDR3aa: CASRTRETYEQYF
CDR3nt: TGTGCCAGCAGAACCAGGGAAACCTACGAGCAGTACTTC

abundance: .
len: 13
d_gene: .
j_gene: TRBJ1-1
v_gene: TRBV7-3
CDR3aa: CASSLGQNTEAFF
CDR3nt: TGTGCCAGCAGCTTAGGACAGAACACTGAAGCTTTCTTT